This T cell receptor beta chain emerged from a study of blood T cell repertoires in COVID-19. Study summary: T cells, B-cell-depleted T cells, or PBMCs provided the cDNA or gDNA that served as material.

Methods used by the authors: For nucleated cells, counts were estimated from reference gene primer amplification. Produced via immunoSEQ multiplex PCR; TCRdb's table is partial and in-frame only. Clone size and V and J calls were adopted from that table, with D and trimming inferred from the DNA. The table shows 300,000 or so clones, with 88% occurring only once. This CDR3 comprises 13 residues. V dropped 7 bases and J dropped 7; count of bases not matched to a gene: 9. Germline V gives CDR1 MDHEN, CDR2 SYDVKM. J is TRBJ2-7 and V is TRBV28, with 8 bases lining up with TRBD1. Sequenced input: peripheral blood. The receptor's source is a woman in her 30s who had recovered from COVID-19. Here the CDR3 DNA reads TGTGCCAGCAACTCGGACAGGGAGAGAGAGCAGTACTTC. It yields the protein CASNSDREREQYF.